This TCR beta chain was identified during a study of T-cell memory formation after mild COVID-19. Study outcomes and limitations: The appearance of some responding clones in pre-infection memory suggested that cross-reactive memory joined.

Comments on this clonotype: No antigen is known for it.

The germline V and J ends were trimmed by 5 bases and 4 bases, with 16 bases remaining between them. The CDR3 contains 15 residues. Germline V gene data show CDR1 as SGHAT and CDR2 as FQNNGV. MiXCR, applied by TCRdb to the 5' RACE reads, yields one record per CDR3 protein. The table has 120,000 or so distinct CDR3 sequences, roughly 15% seen once. The chain combines TRBV11-2 with TRBJ2-3, with D perhaps matching TRBD2 (6 bases). Sample: PBMCs or a T cell subset sorted from them (not recorded which). The source of this sequence is an adult woman who had mild COVID-19 (a few samples of this study predate the infection). Cell type and time point are not known. The chain's CDR3 is CASSTFSGGADTQYF. The CDR3 nucleotides are TGTGCCAGCAGCACCTTTAGCGGCGGCGCAGATACGCAGTATTTT.